These 17 T cell receptor beta chains came from one sample sequenced in a study of cytomegalovirus exposure and HLA in healthy donors. A multiplex PCR was run with 60 Vbeta primers and 13 Jbeta primers. Sequencing was performed with immunoSEQ multiplex PCR; in TCRdb, only in-frame clones are kept and a portion is missing. The repertoire holds some 160,000 clones, 70% to 80% seen once, with under 2.5% in the top ten. The sample was PBMCs. These TCRs come from a man aged 55-75 years in good health and CMV-seronegative.

This chain connects TRBV9 to TRBJ2-2; 7 bases align to TRBD1. Germline CDR1 reads SGDLS; CDR2 reads YYNGEE. The CDR3 runs 16 residues. Unmatched junction bases numbered 8, after V lost 0 bases and J lost 6 bases. CDR3 coding DNA: TGTGCCAGCAGCGTAGTCCCGGACAGGACCTCCGGGGAGCTGTTTTTT. Its protein product is CASSVVPDRTSGELFF.

The chain is built from TRBV29-1 and TRBJ2-7; tentative D call: TRBD2 (5 bases). Trimming took off 5 bases at V and 0 bases at J, with 17 bases between the two ends. Germline-derived CDR1 and CDR2 are SQVTM and ANQGSEA. This CDR3 is 15 amino acids long. The CDR3 region has the DNA TGCAGCGTTCGTGTGGACTTCCGCAGCTCCTACGAGCAGTACTTC. It codes for CSVRVDFRSSYEQYF.

The chain employs TRBV2 and TRBJ2-5; TRBD2 aligns across 11 bases. CDR3 length equals 15 residues. From germline, CDR1 is SNHLY and CDR2 FYNNEI. The trim removed 7 bases at V and 2 bases at J, leaving 6 bases unmatched. The CDR3 here is CASKTSGGRQETQYF. The CDR3 DNA sequence: TGTGCCAGCAAAACTAGCGGGGGTAGACAAGAGACCCAGTACTTC. The full variable domain, in which reference TRBV2 and TRBJ2-5 provide the parts outside the CDR3, is EPEVTQTPSHQVTQMGQEVILRCVPISNHLYFYWYRQILGQKVEFLVSFYNNEISEKSEIFDDQFSVERPDGSNFTLKIRSTKLEDSAMYFCASKTSGGRQETQYFGPGTRLLVL.

The chain links TRBV29-1 to TRBJ1-5; possibly TRBD1 for D (6 bases). V dropped 4 bases and J dropped 4 bases, with 11 bases sitting between them. Germline V gene sequence: CDR1 SQVTM, CDR2 ANQGSEA. The CDR3 is made up of 13 amino acids. The CDR3, as DNA: TGCAGCGTTGGACAGGTTGATAATCAGCCCCAGCATTTT. Its translation: CSVGQVDNQPQHF.

The chain links TRBV7-8 to TRBJ2-3, with D perhaps TRBD2 (6 bases). Trimming removed 11 bases at V and 2 bases at J, with 11 bases between. The CDR3 sequence is 12 residues long. Germline V lookup: CDR1 SGHVS, CDR2 FQNEAQ. The CDR3 spells CAGRGVTDTQYF. DNA of the CDR3: TGTGCCGGACGCGGGGTCACAGATACGCAGTATTTT.

The rearrangement links TRBV10-3 to TRBJ2-7; 9 bases agree with TRBD1. The CDR3 sequence is 15 residues long. The V segment lost 0 bases and the J segment 5 bases; nucleotides outside the gene matches: 5. In germline, CDR1 is ENHRY, CDR2 SYGVKD. The CDR3 DNA sequence: TGTGCCATCAGTGAGTCGGGACAGGGAGCCCACGAGCAGTACTTC. Protein: CAISESGQGAHEQYF.

This clone has only a few counts. V and J are TRBV21-1 and TRBJ1-4; TRBD1 is the table's D call and was not checked against the DNA. TRBV21-1 is a pseudogene. There are 13 residues in the CDR3. The CDR3 DNA is TGTGCCAGCGGGGGACAGGGAAATGAAAAACTGTTTTTT. Translated, it gives CASGGQGNEKLFF.

This clone has a handful of counts. CDR3 sequence (DNA): TGTGCCACCAGCAGAGAGGGGACAGGGATCCCAGATACGCAGTATTTT. Translating it yields CATSREGTGIPDTQYF. The V call is TRBV15, the J call TRBJ2-3; 9 bases fit TRBD1. Germline CDR1 reads LNHNV; CDR2 reads YYDKDF (reference sequence). Unmatched junction bases numbered 5, after V lost 0 bases and J lost 4 bases. There are 16 residues in the CDR3.

The V call is TRBV7-9, the J call TRBJ1-2; D uncertain. CDR3 length equals 15 residues. Germline V gene sequence: CDR1 SEHNR, CDR2 FQNEAQ (reference sequence). Trimming shortened V by 0 bases and J by 2 bases, and 10 bases separated the two germline ends. The CDR3 region is CASSLALGSNYGYTF. The CDR3, as DNA: TGTGCCAGCAGCTTAGCTCTAGGGAGCAACTATGGCTACACCTTC.

To note about this clone: Distinct nucleotide sequences in the sample also encode this CDR3. V is TRBV5-1 and J is TRBJ1-6; 9 bases align to TRBD1. The germline CDR1 and CDR2 sequences are SGHRS and YFSETQ. The junction had 2 bases not matched to a gene; V was cut back by 0 bases and J by 7 bases. The CDR3 extends over 15 amino acids. The CDR3 sequence is CASSLGQGGNSPLHF. The CDR3 DNA reads TGCGCCAGCAGCTTGGGACAGGGGGGCAATTCACCCCTCCACTTT.

The gene calls are TRBV15 and TRBJ2-5; D remains ambiguous. V was shortened by 5 bases and J by 4 bases, with 11 bases between the two germline ends. CDR1 LNHNV and CDR2 YYDKDF come from the germline V gene (reference sequence). The CDR3 extends over 13 amino acids. The DNA of the CDR3 is TGTGCCACCAGCCGAAGCCCCGCAGAGACCCAGTACTTC. Its translation: CATSRSPAETQYF. Together with reference TRBV15 and TRBJ2-5, the CDR3 gives the full variable domain: DAMVIQNPRYQVTQFGKPVTLSCSQTLNHNVMYWYQQKSSQAPKLLFHYYDKDFNNEADTPDNFQSRRPNTSFCFLDIRSPGLGDTAMYLCATSRSPAETQYFGPGTRLLVL.

This clone was detected once. The genes are TRBV6-5 and TRBJ2-5; the D gene is possibly TRBD1 (5 bases). V dropped 5 bases and J dropped 5 bases, with 15 bases sitting between them. Germline V gives CDR1 MNHEY, CDR2 SVGAGI. This CDR3 region has 14 residues. The CDR3 here is CASSPQGVEETQYF. CDR3 DNA sequence: TGTGCCAGCAGTCCCCAAGGGGTGGAGGAGACCCAGTACTTC.

The chain carries TRBV29-1 and TRBJ2-3, with 12 bases that match TRBD1. Germline trimming cut 6 bases from V and 3 bases from J; bases unmatched to any gene: 7. Germline CDR1 SQVTM, CDR2 ANQGSEA. The CDR3 spans 15 residues. CDR3 region: CSVPRDRGLTDTQYF. CDR3 DNA: TGCAGCGTCCCCCGGGACAGGGGGCTAACAGATACGCAGTATTTT.

This rearrangement joins TRBV5-1 to TRBJ2-7, with TRBD2 matching over 16 bases. Germline-derived CDR1 and CDR2 are SGHRS and YFSETQ. The CDR3 length is 17 residues. V lost 4 bases and J lost 0; bases outside the gene matches: 4. CDR3 coding DNA: TGCGCCAGCAGCCTGGGACTAGCGGGAGGGAGCTCCTACGAGCAGTACTTC. Translation: CASSLGLAGGSSYEQYF.

The gene calls are TRBV5-1 and TRBJ2-7, with TRBD1 as a possible D gene (6 bases). The ends were cut back, 0 bases at V and 4 bases at J, with 11 bases in the middle. CDR3 size: 14 residues. Germline lookup yields CDR1 SGHRS and CDR2 YFSETQ. CDR3 residues: CASSLEQGFYEQYF. CDR3 in DNA: TGCGCCAGCAGCTTGGAACAGGGATTTTACGAGCAGTACTTC.

This clone was seen a single time. The sample holds other DNA sequences that translate to the same CDR3. The CDR3 spells CASKKQGNQPQHF. CDR3 bases: TGTGCCAGCAAAAAACAGGGCAATCAGCCCCAGCATTTT. The chain joins TRBV2 to TRBJ1-5; the D gene is possibly TRBD1 (5 bases). V shed 7 bases and J shed 2 bases, with 9 bases lying between them. Germline V gene lookup returns CDR1 SNHLY and CDR2 FYNNEI. CDR3 length: 13 amino acids. Full variable domain (rest looked up from reference TRBV2 and TRBJ1-5): EPEVTQTPSHQVTQMGQEVILRCVPISNHLYFYWYRQILGQKVEFLVSFYNNEISEKSEIFDDQFSVERPDGSNFTLKIRSTKLEDSAMYFCASKKQGNQPQHFGDGTRLSIL.

This sequence joins TRBV7-2 and TRBJ1-5; D call uncertain. The CDR3 spans 14 residues. The germline V gene has CDR1 SGHTA and CDR2 FQGNSA. The V end was cut by 2 bases, the J end by 5 bases, with 10 bases between. CDR3: CASSLNSNYQPQHF. DNA for the CDR3: TGTGCCAGCAGCTTAAACAGCAATTATCAGCCCCAGCATTTT.